This passage covers 12 T cell receptor beta chains from one sample sequenced in a study of CD8 T cells in ankylosing spondylitis. TCRdb fed the 5' RACE reads into MiXCR, producing one record per CDR3 protein. Here the sample spans under 120,000 distinct CDR3 sequences, less than 25% being singletons. The sample taken for sequencing was synovial fluid, either unsorted or a sorted T cell fraction (not recorded which). Receptor source: a male donor with ankylosing spondylitis.

This clonotype came up many times. The chain is built from TRBV4-2 and TRBJ2-3; TRBD2 matches at 9 bases. CDR3 length equals 19 residues. Germline V gene sequence: CDR1 LGHNA, CDR2 YNFKEQ. V gave up 1 base and J gave up 0 bases; unmatched junction bases: 11. Here the CDR3 DNA reads TGTGCCAGCAGCCAAGTCTCCCCTAGCGGGGATGGGAGCACAGATACGCAGTATTTT. Translation gives CASSQVSPSGDGSTDTQYF.

V usage is TRBV11-1 and J usage is TRBJ2-5; 13 nucleotides align to TRBD2. After removal of 1 base from V and 1 base from J, the junction contained 6 bases not matched to a gene. Germline CDR1 is SGHAT and CDR2 is FQDESV (reference sequence). The CDR3 extends over 18 amino acids. The CDR3 DNA is TGTGCCAGCAGCTTAGGAGGGACTAGCGGGGCAATCCAAGAGACCCAGTACTTC. It specifies CASSLGGTSGAIQETQYF.

This clonotype was detected only a few times. V usage is TRBV7-9 and J usage is TRBJ2-1, with D maybe TRBD2 (5 bases). Germline CDR1 and CDR2: SEHNR and FQNEAQ (reference sequence). The CDR3 runs to 16 residues. Trimming removed 2 bases at V and 4 bases at J, with 15 bases between. CDR3 coding DNA: TGTGCCAGCAGCTTACCTTTGAGTAGCGAGTACAATGAGCAGTTCTTC. Protein product: CASSLPLSSEYNEQFF.

At least ten counts were recorded for this clonotype. This chain connects TRBV18 to TRBJ2-3; D unclear. This CDR3 is built from 12 residues. CDR1 is KGHSH and CDR2 is LQKENI in the germline V gene. Trimming removed 3 bases at V and 6 bases at J, with 7 bases between. CDR3 sequence: CASSPDDDTQYF. In DNA form, the CDR3 reads TGTGCCAGCTCACCGGACGACGATACGCAGTATTTT.

The chain is built from TRBV6-1 and TRBJ2-3, with 12 positions matching TRBD2. V shed 6 bases, J shed 4 bases, and the junction held 5 bases outside the gene matches. This CDR3 region has 15 residues. Germline V CDR1 and CDR2: MNHNS, SASEGT. The CDR3 nucleotides are TGTGCCAGCAGGGAGCTAGCGGGAGGGCCAGATACGCAGTATTTT. It encodes CASRELAGGPDTQYF.

The genes are TRBV7-6 and TRBJ1-6; D call uncertain. CDR3 length: 14 amino acids. The ends were cut back, 5 bases at V and 10 bases at J, with 15 bases in the middle. Per the germline V gene, CDR1 is SGHVS and CDR2 is FNYEAQ. CDR3 protein: CASSERGHASPLHF. The CDR3 DNA sequence: TGTGCCAGCAGCGAGCGGGGTCATGCGTCACCCCTCCACTTT.

This clonotype was detected ten times or more. CDR3 coding DNA: TGCAGTGCTCCCGACCCCGGACGGATAACAAGCACAGATACGCAGTATTTT. The encoded protein is CSAPDPGRITSTDTQYF. The rearrangement links TRBV20-1 to TRBJ2-3; D is ambiguous. Trimming cost V 5 bases and J 0 bases, with 21 bases left between them. The V gene's germline CDR1 is DFQATT and CDR2 SNEGSKA (reference sequence). The CDR3 contains 17 residues.

In this sample, this clonotype turned up many times. The DNA is omitted, as the CDR3 cannot be located on it reliably, and the CDR3 follows TCRdb's listing. The chain has TRBV20-1 and TRBJ2-1; the table assigns TRBD1, which was not confirmed against the DNA. Germline CDR1 reads DFQATT; CDR2 reads SNEGSKA (reference sequence). The CDR3 is made up of 14 amino acids, end residues included. Here the CDR3 reads CSATVAGDWNEQFF.

This chain connects TRBV24-1 to TRBJ2-5; 8 bases line up with TRBD2. Losses at the gene ends were 4 bases for V and 3 bases for J; bases not matched to a gene: 6. The CDR3 extends over 15 amino acids. CDR1 and CDR2 (germline): KGHDR, SFDVKD. CDR3 nucleotide sequence: TGTGCCACCAGTGACCCACTAGCGGAGAAAGAGACCCAGTACTTC. Translating gives CATSDPLAEKETQYF.

The chain's CDR3 is CSALRGDLSPEQYF. DNA for the CDR3: TGCAGTGCGCTTCGGGGGGACCTTTCACCTGAGCAGTACTTC. This chain uses TRBV20-1 with TRBJ2-7, with 7 positions matching TRBD2. The CDR3 sequence is 14 residues long. Germline lookup yields CDR1 DFQATT and CDR2 SNEGSKA (reference sequence). The V gene end was trimmed by 6 bases and the J gene end by 7 bases; junction bases not matched to a gene: 15.

This rearrangement joins TRBV24-1 to TRBJ2-2; 7 nucleotides agree with TRBD2. Germline CDR1 reads KGHDR; CDR2 reads SFDVKD. V shed 3 bases and J 6 bases; nucleotides not matched to a gene: 9. The CDR3 runs to 16 residues. CDR3: CATSDMREGRAGELFF. CDR3 bases: TGTGCCACCAGTGATATGAGGGAGGGCCGCGCCGGGGAGCTGTTTTTT.

At least ten counts were recorded for this clonotype. This sequence joins TRBV10-3 and TRBJ2-1, with TRBD2 matching 13 bases. In germline, CDR1 is ENHRY, CDR2 SYGVKD. The CDR3 runs to 16 residues. J was trimmed by 7 bases and V by 3 bases; bases with no gene match: 6. CDR3 in DNA: TGTGCCATCAGTGAATCGGGACTAGCGGGAAGTAATGAGCAGTTCTTC. Protein sequence: CAISESGLAGSNEQFF.